This TCR beta chain is drawn from a study of beta chain features in type 1 diabetes. The table lists this clone with a few counts. The study reverse transcribed the entire isolated RNA, so it sequenced expressed TCRB transcripts. Produced via immunoSEQ multiplex PCR; TCRdb's table is partial and in-frame only. Found here are about 620,000 clones, 15% to 18% of them singletons; the top ten hold 0.07% to 0.095%. V gave up 3 bases and J gave up 4 bases, with 6 bases separating them. Germline lookup yields CDR1 SGHTA and CDR2 FQGNSA. CDR3 length: 12 residues. The chain carries TRBV7-2 and TRBJ1-1; D unclear. Sequenced material: naive CD4+ T cells from blood. This receptor was obtained from a young man in good health. CDR3 DNA: TGTGCCAGCAGCTTGATAGGCACTGAAGCTTTCTTT. Residues: CASSLIGTEAFF.